The rows below give T cell receptor beta chains drawn from one sample of a study of molecular identifiers for immune sequencing clone quantification. TCRdb recomputed calls from the PCR reads with MiXCR, one row per CDR3 protein. The sample comprises some 100,000 distinct CDR3 sequences, 36% of which are singletons, and roughly 4.2% rests with the top ten. The sample was naive CD8+ T cells from blood, with Jurkat cell RNA spiked in. The receptors here all came from a human donor in good health. Some libraries in this study had Jurkat cell RNA spiked in. CDR3s include the opening cysteine and the closing phenylalanine or tryptophan. The D gene is left open where the match is weak. Size is omitted from some rows. Given values are once, few, many or a class for expanded clones.

cdr3_aa cdr3_nt v_call clone_size j_call d_call
CASSPQGASNQPQHF TGTGCCAGCAGTCCTCAGGGGGCAAGCAATCAGCCCCAGCATTTT TRBV27 few TRBJ1-5 TRBD1
CASSYGTGQSGELFF TGTGCCAGCAGTTACGGGACAGGGCAATCCGGGGAGCTGTTTTTT TRBV6-5 few TRBJ2-2 TRBD1
CASSLISTDTQYF TGTGCCAGCAGCTTGATAAGCACAGATACGCAGTATTTT TRBV11-2 few TRBJ2-3 NA
CASSLPQGEREEEQYF TGTGCCAGCAGCCTCCCGCAGGGGGAGCGGGAGGAAGAGCAGTACTTC TRBV4-2 many TRBJ2-7 TRBD2
CASSQVAPPKETQYF TGTGCCAGCAGCCAAGTTGCCCCCCCCAAAGAGACCCAGTACTTC TRBV14 many TRBJ2-5 NA
CASSDPGTLAKNIQYF TGTGCCAGCAGTGACCCCGGCACCCTAGCCAAAAACATTCAGTACTTC TRBV6-6 NA TRBJ2-4 NA
CASSLEGHNTDTQYF TGCGCCAGCAGCCTAGAGGGACACAACACAGATACGCAGTATTTT TRBV4-3 NA TRBJ2-3 NA
CASASNLFYEQYF TGTGCCAGCGCGAGCAACCTCTTCTACGAGCAGTACTTC TRBV27 few TRBJ2-7 NA
CASSWPGSEAYEQYF TGTGCCAGCAGCTGGCCGGGTAGCGAAGCCTACGAGCAGTACTTC TRBV5-6 medium-sized TRBJ2-7 NA
CASSARQGPQETQYF TGTGCCAGCAGCGCCAGACAGGGGCCCCAAGAGACCCAGTACTTC TRBV28 many TRBJ2-5 TRBD1
CASSQDLAGGPYHSSYEQYF TGTGCCAGCAGCCAGGACCTAGCGGGAGGGCCCTATCACAGCTCCTACGAGCAGTACTTC TRBV4-2 once TRBJ2-7 TRBD2
CASSSGTRELFF TGTGCCAGCAGTTCGGGGACAAGGGAGCTGTTTTTT TRBV6-5 NA TRBJ2-2 NA
CASSLLDSGANVLTF TGTGCCAGCAGCTTATTGGACTCTGGGGCCAACGTCCTGACTTTC TRBV11-2 medium-sized TRBJ2-6 NA
CASSYLGDNQPQHF TGTGCCAGCAGTTATCTTGGGGATAATCAGCCCCAGCATTTT TRBV6-5 NA TRBJ1-5 NA
CATSRDVLAVSNIQYF TGTGCCACCAGCAGAGATGTCCTAGCGGTGTCGAACATTCAGTACTTC TRBV15 NA TRBJ2-4 TRBD2
CASRSGVNEQFF TGTGCCAGCAGGTCTGGAGTGAATGAGCAGTTCTTC TRBV5-3 NA TRBJ2-1 NA
CASSLPGGDSSYEQYF TGTGCCAGCAGCCTCCCGGGCGGAGACAGCTCCTACGAGCAGTACTTC TRBV14 many TRBJ2-7 NA
CASRTAGANNEQFF TGTGCCAGCAGAACAGCGGGAGCCAACAATGAGCAGTTCTTC TRBV2 NA TRBJ2-1 TRBD2
CASSHGTRYEQYF TGCGCCAGCAGCCATGGGACCCGCTACGAGCAGTACTTC TRBV4-1 NA TRBJ2-7 NA
CSARWTGISTDTQYF TGCAGTGCTAGGTGGACAGGGATTAGCACAGATACGCAGTATTTT TRBV20-1 few TRBJ2-3 TRBD1
CASSQESADNQPQHF TGCGCCAGCAGCCAAGAGTCGGCAGACAATCAGCCCCAGCATTTT TRBV4-1 few TRBJ1-5 NA
CASKFPGTNTEAFF TGTGCCAGCAAGTTTCCTGGGACGAACACTGAAGCTTTCTTT TRBV6-6 few TRBJ1-1 NA
CASGKGQSNQPQHF TGTGCCAGCGGGAAGGGACAGTCCAATCAGCCCCAGCATTTT TRBV7-9 many TRBJ1-5 TRBD1
CASSSGLAGADTQYF TGTGCCAGCAGCTCAGGACTAGCAGGGGCAGATACGCAGTATTTT TRBV7-3 NA TRBJ2-3 TRBD2
CASSAPGRGSSYNSPLHF TGTGCCAGCAGTGCTCCCGGGAGGGGGAGCTCCTATAATTCACCCCTCCACTTT TRBV6-1 NA TRBJ1-6 NA
CASGAVYLETRYF TGTGCCAGCGGGGCCGTCTACCTGGAGACCCGGTACTTC TRBV2 NA TRBJ2-5 NA
CAISDRPGGQPQHF TGTGCCATCAGTGACCGCCCAGGGGGTCAGCCCCAGCATTTT TRBV10-3 NA TRBJ1-5 TRBD1
CASSPLLWGKDIQFF TGTGCCAGCAGTCCTCTACTATGGGGCAAAGACATTCAGTTCTTC TRBV28 NA TRBJ2-1 NA
CASSSQQGWGDTQYF TGTGCCAGCAGTAGCCAACAGGGTTGGGGGGATACGCAGTATTTT TRBV28 NA TRBJ2-3 NA
CAISNRIYEQYF TGTGCCATCAGTAACAGGATCTACGAGCAGTACTTC TRBV10-3 NA TRBJ2-7 NA
CASSLALGGQPQHF TGTGCCAGCAGTTTGGCCCTTGGGGGTCAGCCCCAGCATTTT TRBV28 NA TRBJ1-5 NA
CASNMEGFEQYF TGTGCCAGCAACATGGAGGGCTTCGAGCAGTACTTC TRBV12-3/TRBV12-4 NA TRBJ2-7 NA
CASSPRTFFLETQYF TGTGCCAGCAGCCCAAGGACGTTTTTTTTAGAGACCCAGTACTTC TRBV14 NA TRBJ2-5 NA
CASSPWGPDEQFF TGTGCCAGTAGTCCCTGGGGTCCGGATGAGCAGTTCTTC TRBV19 NA TRBJ2-1 NA
CASTPGEREGFYEQYF TGTGCCAGTACTCCAGGCGAGCGGGAAGGGTTCTACGAGCAGTACTTC TRBV19 few TRBJ2-7 TRBD2
CASSWTDVGEQYF TGTGCCAGCAGTTGGACGGACGTGGGCGAGCAGTACTTC TRBV12-3/TRBV12-4 NA TRBJ2-7 NA
CATLNPPGGTTYEQYF TGTGCCACACTAAACCCCCCGGGAGGTACCACCTACGAGCAGTACTTC TRBV6-2/TRBV6-3 many TRBJ2-7 TRBD2
CASSQDWGPSPTREKLFF TGCGCCAGCAGCCAAGATTGGGGCCCCTCTCCTACCCGGGAAAAACTGTTTTTT TRBV4-1 few TRBJ1-4 NA
CASSLASNQPQHF TGTGCCAGCAGCTTAGCGAGCAATCAGCCCCAGCATTTT TRBV13 many TRBJ1-5 NA
CASSSTGQGARWEETQYF TGTGCCAGCAGCTCCACGGGACAGGGGGCGCGTTGGGAAGAGACCCAGTACTTC TRBV5-5 few TRBJ2-5 TRBD1
CASSPRGTPEAAYF TGTGCCAGCAGTCCAAGGGGGACGCCCGAGGCAGCTTACTTT TRBV12-3/TRBV12-4 NA TRBJ1-1 NA
CASSPAAEPYEQYF TGTGCCAGCAGCCCGGCAGCGGAACCCTACGAGCAGTACTTC TRBV14 NA TRBJ2-7 NA
CASSTRGSRGNTQYF TGTGCCAGCAGTACGAGGGGATCTCGTGGCAATACGCAGTATTTT TRBV27 NA TRBJ2-3 NA
CASSLGTMNTEAFF TGTGCCAGCAGCTTAGGCACGATGAACACTGAAGCTTTCTTT TRBV11-2 many TRBJ1-1 NA
CASSYWGRSYEQYF TGTGCCAGCAGTTACTGGGGGCGATCCTACGAGCAGTACTTC TRBV6-5 NA TRBJ2-7 NA
CASSRLGLAGDNEQFF TGTGCCAGCAGCCGTCTGGGACTAGCGGGAGACAATGAGCAGTTCTTC TRBV28 few TRBJ2-1 TRBD2
CSARATSGSYEQYF TGCAGTGCCCGAGCGACTAGCGGATCCTACGAGCAGTACTTC TRBV20-1 few TRBJ2-7 TRBD2
CATAVRSGGYANTGELFF TGTGCCACCGCAGTGAGGTCAGGAGGCTACGCGAACACCGGGGAGCTGTTTTTT TRBV7-2 NA TRBJ2-2 NA